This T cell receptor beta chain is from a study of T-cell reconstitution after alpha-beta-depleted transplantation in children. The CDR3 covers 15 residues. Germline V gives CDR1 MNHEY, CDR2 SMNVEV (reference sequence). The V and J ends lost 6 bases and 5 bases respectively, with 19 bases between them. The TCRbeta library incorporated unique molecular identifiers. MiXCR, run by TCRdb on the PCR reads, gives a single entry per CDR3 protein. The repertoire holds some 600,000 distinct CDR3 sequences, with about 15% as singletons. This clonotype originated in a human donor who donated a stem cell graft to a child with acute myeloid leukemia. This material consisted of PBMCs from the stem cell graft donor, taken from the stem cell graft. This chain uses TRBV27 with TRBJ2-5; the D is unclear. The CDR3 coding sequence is TGTGCCAGCAGCTCAGTAAATGTCGGTAGGGAGACCCAGTACTTC. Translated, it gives CASSSVNVGRETQYF.